One TCR beta chain is described in this entry. Its antigen target is currently unknown. No much larger clonotype is one base removed from it; base qualities were not supplied. These data originate in a study of blood T cell dynamics during melanoma immunotherapy (TCRdb year 2020). Notes on the research overall: All patients had metastatic melanoma and were given first-line pembrolizumab or nivolumab plus ipilimumab as standard of care in the United Kingdom. A training cohort was formed from consecutive patients, and a further independent group of patients from the same centre was pooled into an external validation set. To identify early correlates of response, the study profiled peripheral T cell receptor repertoires in patients with metastatic melanoma before and after one cycle of checkpoint inhibitor therapy.

A fixed 350 ng of DNA was loaded for every bulk PBMC sample. TCR beta CDR3 sequences were amplified from genomic DNA using the immunoSEQ TCRb Assay kit according to manufacturer instructions. The KAPA Library Quantification Kit for Illumina platforms was used to quantify the pooled libraries by qPCR. Sequencing of the pooled libraries was done on an Illumina NextSeq 500, with clustering at about 0.55-1.2 pM. On the study's bioinformatics: TCR data were analyzed using immunoSEQ ANALYZER and the R LymphoSeq package. A rearrangement efficiency score was calculated as productive divided by the sum of productive and non-productive CDR3 sequences. Clonality was measured with the Gini coefficient and diversity with the Renyi index at alpha=1, compared pairwise between timepoints within each patient. In LymphoSeq, clonal relatedness was computed with an edit distance of 3 and repertoire similarity was computed with the Bhattacharyya coefficient. To classify response, a linear discriminant analysis based on week-3 changes in clonality and diversity was built with the R MASS and caret packages. Imported from immuneACCESS, the table was reduced by TCRdb to in-frame sequences with V and J called. These copies leave out some clones; in studies compared against another copy, an unresolved V gene accounts for under half, and the cause of the remainder is not known. Clonal size and the V and J genes are those of that table, whereas D and trimming came from the DNA. For this sample the table gives roughly 29,000 clones, of which approximately 80% were detected only once. Clones ranked in the top ten supply around 10% of the sample.

Explained via the paper, the time point label denotes: week 3, after first cycle of checkpoint inhibitor. Blood samples were taken before treatment (T0) and at week 3 (W3), following the first cycle of checkpoint blockade. Except for a couple of patients with rapid clinical progression, response was assessed 12 weeks after the first infusion by RECIST 1.1; disease control meant complete response, partial response or stable disease. Patients with prior systemic cancer treatment, concomitant immunosuppressant therapy or synchronous other active malignancies were excluded. Bulk PBMC and plasma cell-free DNA were both sequenced for TCR beta so that circulating cells and T cell turnover could be tracked. Lymphoprep and SepMate tubes were used to isolate PBMC from blood, and red cell lysis was then performed. DNA from PBMC and sorted T cell subsets was extracted with QIAamp DNA Blood Mini kits. The V and J ends are trimmed by 0 bases and 2 bases, leaving 12 bases between them. For CDR1 and CDR2, the germline V gene lists SGDLS and YYNGEE. Its CDR3 holds 16 amino acids, cysteine through phenylalanine. The entry retains the CDR3 DNA only, 48 bases that are in frame from base 1.

Beyond this particular receptor, the publication reports: Unlike progressors, patients who went on to achieve disease control showed a bifurcated reorganization of the PBMC repertoire at W3, with either increased clonality or increased diversity. The relatively small sample size was acknowledged as a potential limitation on generalization of the results. Whether the T cell clones driving repertoire changes were melanoma-specific or reflected general immune activation could not be determined in the study.

The receptor was derived from a human donor with melanoma. This specimen consisted of blood, obtained from a patient treated with checkpoint blockade. The sequence is built from TRBV9 and TRBJ1-5; a tentative D match to TRBD1 spans 5 bases. The CDR3 protein: CASSVEGLGGNQPQHF. DNA sequence: TGTGCCAGCAGCGTAGAAGGGCTGGGGGGCAATCAGCCCCAGCATTTT.